This TCR beta chain comes out of a study of cytomegalovirus exposure and HLA in healthy donors. As for the study in general: Drawn from HLA-typed donors, about 85 million unique TCRs were held in an early data release. Whole-study findings and limits: Solely CMV serostatus was available to characterize immune exposure. A list of approximately 160 TCR beta chains associated with cytomegalovirus was given.

Donors had nominal health at sampling but likely had unrecorded immune exposures. The CDR3 extends over 19 amino acids. CDR1 and CDR2 (germline): SGHTA, FQGNSA. The V and J ends lost 5 bases and 0 bases respectively, with 24 bases between them. Comment on this clone: Its cognate antigen is unknown.

Amplification used 60 Vbeta primers and 13 Jbeta primers. Produced via immunoSEQ multiplex PCR; TCRdb's table is partial and in-frame only. The profile shows under 95,000 clones, around 80% of them singletons. The TCR originated in a male donor in good health and CMV-seronegative. V gene TRBV7-2 combines with J gene TRBJ2-3; D unclear. Sequencing was done on a sample of PBMCs. For the CDR3, the DNA is TGTGCCAGCAGCCCCTTAGCTTCCCCTCTGGAATCTAGCACAGATACGCAGTATTTT. This encodes CASSPLASPLESSTDTQYF. Based on the CDR3 plus reference TRBV7-2 and TRBJ2-3, the full variable domain is GAGVSQSPSNKVTEKGKDVELRCDPISGHTALYWYRQSLGQGLEFLIYFQGNSAPDKSGLPSDRFSAERTGGSVSTLTIQRTQQEDSAVYLCASSPLASPLESSTDTQYFGPGTRLTVL.